The 31 T cell receptor beta chains below all came from one sample that was sequenced in a study of beta chain features in type 1 diabetes. Sequencing targeted expressed TCRB transcripts, as all isolated RNA had been reverse transcribed. Assay: immunoSEQ multiplex PCR; the TCRdb copy retains only in-frame clones and omits some. The sample carries approximately 140,000 clones, nearly 50% recorded once. Sequenced input: Tregs from blood. The receptors come from a man aged 18-30 years in good health.

V is TRBV5-1 and J is TRBJ2-7, with a tentative D call TRBD2 (8 bases). Trimming took 3 bases from V and 1 from J, leaving 14 bases between them. Germline CDR1 SGHRS, CDR2 YFSETQ. The CDR3 is 15 residues long. CDR3 loop: CASSWTGGGSYEQYF. CDR3 nucleotides: TGCGCCAGCAGCTGGACAGGCGGGGGGTCCTACGAGCAGTACTTC.

This clone was counted between two and nine times. The chain has TRBV7-3 and TRBJ2-2; 12 positions agree with TRBD1. The CDR3 consists of 16 residues. V was pared by 4 bases and J by 5 bases, with 5 bases of the junction left unmatched. Germline lookup yields CDR1 SGHTA and CDR2 FQGTGA. The CDR3 spells CASSWPGQGATGELFF. CDR3 coding DNA: TGTGCCAGCAGCTGGCCGGGACAGGGGGCTACCGGGGAGCTGTTTTTT.

V usage is TRBV4-2 and J usage is TRBJ1-4; D is perhaps TRBD1 (5 bases). Germline-derived CDR1 and CDR2 are LGHNA and YNFKEQ. The V end lost 0 bases, the J end lost 8 bases, and 13 bases lay between the germline ends. The CDR3 runs to 15 residues. In DNA form, the CDR3 reads TGTGCCAGCAGCCAAGAATGGCAGGGTTACGAAAAACTGTTTTTT. Its translation: CASSQEWQGYEKLFF.

Only a few counts were recorded for this clone. The chain uses TRBV5-1 and TRBJ1-1; possible D gene TRBD1, 5 bases. The CDR3 extends over 13 amino acids. The germline V gene encodes CDR1 SGHRS and CDR2 YFSETQ. The germline V and J ends were trimmed by 5 bases and 0 bases, with 8 bases remaining between them. CDR3 residues: CASRPRVNTEAFF. The CDR3 DNA follows: TGCGCCAGCAGACCCAGGGTGAACACTGAAGCTTTCTTT.

The chain couples TRBV4-3 to TRBJ1-2; no firm D call. The ends were cut back, 0 bases at V and 3 bases at J, with 11 bases in the middle. The CDR3 is made up of 15 amino acids. CDR1 and CDR2 (germline): LGHNA, YSLEER. The CDR3 region has the DNA TGCGCCAGCAGCCAAGATTTGCGGGGTGACTATGGCTACACCTTC. Its translation is CASSQDLRGDYGYTF.

The rearrangement links TRBV20-1 to TRBJ2-1; D gene ambiguous. Trimming left V 6 bases short and J 3 bases short, with 6 bases between. Germline CDR1 is DFQATT and CDR2 is SNEGSKA (reference sequence). This CDR3 has 11 residues. CDR3 sequence reads: CSALLYNEQFF. The CDR3 DNA is TGCAGTGCACTCCTCTACAATGAGCAGTTCTTC.

This clone has only a few counts. V is TRBV27 and J is TRBJ2-1; TRBD2 matches at 8 bases. With V trimmed by 6 bases and J by 4 bases, 8 bases remained unmatched. The CDR3 extends over 15 amino acids. CDR1 and CDR2 from the germline V gene are MNHEY and SMNVEV (reference sequence). For the CDR3, the DNA is TGTGCCAGCAGCTCCGGGGGGGCAAGGTACAATGAGCAGTTCTTC. Protein sequence: CASSSGGARYNEQFF.

The V and J genes are TRBV19 and TRBJ2-5, with D perhaps matching TRBD1 (6 bases). The CDR3 covers 15 residues. CDR1 is LNHDA, CDR2 SQIVND, per germline (reference sequence). Trimming took off 3 bases at V and 4 bases at J, with 15 bases between the two ends. The CDR3 protein is CASSIGQFTGETQYF. The CDR3 DNA follows: TGTGCCAGTAGTATTGGACAGTTTACTGGAGAGACCCAGTACTTC.

The V gene is TRBV7-2, the J gene TRBJ2-7; 7 bases map to TRBD2. The CDR3 loop spans 17 amino acids. Germline V CDR1 and CDR2: SGHTA, FQGNSA. The ends lost 5 bases at V and 2 bases at J; junction bases unmatched: 15. DNA for the CDR3: TGTGCCAGCAGCCCAACACCTCATCGGCGGGGGACCTACGAGCAGTACTTC. This sequence encodes CASSPTPHRRGTYEQYF. Drawing the rest from reference TRBV7-2 and TRBJ2-7, the complete variable domain is GAGVSQSPSNKVTEKGKDVELRCDPISGHTALYWYRQSLGQGLEFLIYFQGNSAPDKSGLPSDRFSAERTGGSVSTLTIQRTQQEDSAVYLCASSPTPHRRGTYEQYFGPGTRLTVT.

V is TRBV20-1 and J is TRBJ1-1, with a weak D call TRBD1 (5 bases). Germline V lookup: CDR1 DFQATT, CDR2 SNEGSKA (reference sequence). The CDR3 has 11 residues. V dropped 6 bases and J dropped 8 bases, with 13 bases sitting between them. The DNA of the CDR3 is TGCAGTGCCCTTGGACATATCGAAGCTTTCTTT. Protein product: CSALGHIEAFF.

The chain recombines TRBV25-1 with TRBJ2-2, with D possibly matching TRBD1 (6 bases). There are 13 residues in the CDR3. Germline V gives CDR1 MGHDK, CDR2 SYGVNS. V was trimmed by 4 bases and J by 6 bases, leaving 9 bases between them. CDR3 protein: CASSVQGSGELFF. CDR3 sequence (DNA): TGTGCCAGCAGTGTACAGGGTTCCGGGGAGCTGTTTTTT. The full variable domain, with the rest looked up from reference TRBV25-1 and TRBJ2-2, is EADIYQTPRYLVIGTGKKITLECSQTMGHDKMYWYQQDPGMELHLIHYSYGVNSTEKGDLSSESTVSRIRTEHFPLTLESARPSHTSQYLCASSVQGSGELFFGEGSRLTVL.

This rearrangement joins TRBV5-1 to TRBJ2-7, with 7 bases fitting TRBD1. CDR3 length: 14 amino acids. Germline assignment: CDR1 SGHRS and CDR2 YFSETQ. With V trimmed by 3 bases and J by 0 bases, 3 bases remained unmatched. The CDR3 spells CASSWGQFSYEQYF. The DNA for the CDR3 is TGCGCCAGCAGCTGGGGACAGTTCTCCTACGAGCAGTACTTC.

The genes are TRBV6-5 and TRBJ2-2; TRBD1 matches 7 bases. Germline V gene lookup returns CDR1 MNHEY and CDR2 SVGAGI. This CDR3 is 16 amino acids long. V lost 4 bases, J lost 4 bases, and 9 bases stayed unmatched. The CDR3 is CASSLKSDRSTGELFF. In DNA, the CDR3 is TGTGCCAGCAGTTTAAAATCGGACAGGTCCACCGGGGAGCTGTTTTTT.

This clone was counted between two and nine times. CDR3 DNA: TGTGCCAGCAGGGAACTAGCGGGAGGTTCCTACGAGCAGTACTTC. Amino acid sequence: CASRELAGGSYEQYF. V and J are TRBV6-6 and TRBJ2-7; TRBD2 matches at 12 bases. The germline V gene encodes CDR1 MNHNY and CDR2 SVGAGI (reference sequence). With 6 bases clipped from V and 1 base from J, the junction kept 4 bases outside the gene matches. The length of the CDR3 is 15 residues.

This clone was counted only a few times. The chain employs TRBV29-1 and TRBJ1-1; 7 bases agree with TRBD1. Per germline, CDR1 SQVTM and CDR2 ANQGSEA. V dropped 2 bases and J dropped 4; count of bases not matched to a gene: 1. The CDR3 spans 12 residues. The CDR3 loop reads CSVESGGTEAFF. The CDR3 bases are TGCAGCGTTGAATCAGGGGGCACTGAAGCTTTCTTT.

This clone was detected a few times. The chain joins TRBV18 to TRBJ2-7; the D is unclear. V dropped 6 bases and J dropped 3 bases, with 9 bases sitting between them. The CDR3 spans 12 residues. Germline V CDR1 and CDR2: KGHSH, LQKENI. CDR3 region: CASSSPLYEQYF. Here the CDR3 DNA reads TGTGCCAGCTCCTCTCCCCTCTACGAGCAGTACTTC.

In its sample, this clone was seen a few times. V usage is TRBV11-1 and J usage is TRBJ2-5; D is undetermined. The CDR3 extends over 13 amino acids. V lost 5 bases and J lost 1, with 8 bases in between. The germline gives CDR1 SGHAT, CDR2 FQDESV (reference sequence). CDR3 loop: CASSLGLQETQYF. In DNA, the CDR3 is TGTGCCAGCAGCCTGGGCCTCCAAGAGACCCAGTACTTC.

The CDR3 loop is CASSAGQGAYFDTQYF. The CDR3 DNA follows: TGCGCCAGCAGCGCAGGACAGGGGGCATATTTCGATACGCAGTATTTT. The genes are TRBV5-1 and TRBJ2-3; 11 nucleotides agree with TRBD1. The CDR3 sequence is 16 residues long. Germline V gives CDR1 SGHRS, CDR2 YFSETQ. V was clipped by 4 bases and J by 6 bases; unmatched bases: 10.

This clone was seen more than once but under ten times. This chain joins TRBV7-9 and TRBJ2-7; D perhaps matches TRBD1 (5 bases). V was trimmed by 4 bases and J by 4 bases, leaving 11 bases between them. This CDR3 spans 13 amino acids. The germline CDR1 and CDR2 sequences are SEHNR and FQNEAQ (reference sequence). The CDR3 protein is CASSSGASYEQYF. The CDR3 nucleotides read TGTGCCAGCAGCTCTGGGGCATCGTACGAGCAGTACTTC.

The rearrangement joins TRBV18 to TRBJ1-2, with D possibly being TRBD1 (5 bases). V was pared by 6 bases and J by 4 bases, with 18 bases between. CDR1 and CDR2 from the germline V gene are KGHSH and LQKENI. CDR3 size: 15 residues. CDR3 sequence (DNA): TGTGCCAGCTCCCCAATTCGGGAGGGGCCCTATGGCTACACCTTC. Translated: CASSPIREGPYGYTF. Drawing the rest from reference TRBV18 and TRBJ1-2, the complete variable domain is NAGVMQNPRHLVRRRGQEARLRCSPMKGHSHVYWYRQLPEEGLKFMVYLQKENIIDESGMPKERFSAEFPKEGPSILRIQQVVRGDSAAYFCASSPIREGPYGYTFGSGTRLTVV.

The chain has TRBV5-6 and TRBJ2-5; 8 bases fit TRBD1. CDR3 size: 15 residues. In germline, CDR1 is SGHDT, CDR2 YYEEEE. V gave up 5 bases and J gave up 7 bases; unmatched junction bases: 13. CDR3 loop: CASSPGTGASGTQYF. CDR3 nucleotides: TGTGCCAGCAGTCCCGGGACAGGTGCCAGCGGGACCCAGTACTTC.

The gene calls are TRBV6-6 and TRBJ2-5, with 10 positions matching TRBD2. The closer fit of TRBJ2-7 to the DNA end suggests the J call may be wrong. The CDR3 loop spans 16 amino acids. Germline values: CDR1 MNHNY, CDR2 SVGAGI (reference sequence). The CDR3 region is CASSYLLRTSGNEQYF. The CDR3 DNA follows: TGTGCCAGCAGTTACTTGTTGCGGACTAGCGGTAACGAGCAGTACTTC.

This clone was seen more than once but under ten times. This chain links TRBV7-2 with TRBJ1-1, with 10 positions matching TRBD1. The CDR3 runs 14 residues. V lost 5 bases, J lost 4 bases, and 4 bases stayed unmatched. Germline CDR1 and CDR2: SGHTA and FQGNSA. CDR3 DNA: TGTGCCAGCAGCGAGGACAGGGGGACCACTGAAGCTTTCTTT. Translated, it gives CASSEDRGTTEAFF.

This clone has a handful of counts. The rearrangement joins TRBV19 to TRBJ2-1, with 8 bases fitting TRBD2. The V and J ends lost 2 bases and 7 bases, in that order; junction bases with no gene match: 10. Germline loops: CDR1 LNHDA, CDR2 SQIVND (reference sequence). The CDR3 runs to 16 residues. The CDR3 loop is CASSIWAGTRWNEQFF. As DNA, the CDR3 is TGTGCCAGTAGTATATGGGCAGGGACTAGGTGGAATGAGCAGTTCTTC.

This clone has just one count. The gene calls are TRBV28 and TRBJ1-2; 8 bases align to TRBD1. The junction had 11 bases not matched to a gene; V was cut back by 1 base and J by 7 bases. This CDR3 has 16 residues. Looked up from germline, CDR1 is MDHEN and CDR2 is SYDVKM. The CDR3 DNA follows: TGTGCCAGCAGTTTATCTGCCGTTGTCAGGGGGCGTGGCTACACCTTC. Its protein is CASSLSAVVRGRGYTF.

This chain connects TRBV19 to TRBJ1-2; no clear D gene. Germline CDR1 reads LNHDA; CDR2 reads SQIVND (reference sequence). The V end lost 6 bases, the J end lost 1 base, and 15 bases lay between the germline ends. This CDR3 region has 15 residues. The CDR3, as DNA: TGTGCCAGTAGCCCTGCCCCGCGGGGTAACTATGGCTACACCTTC. Translated: CASSPAPRGNYGYTF.

The chain combines TRBV6-5 with TRBJ2-2; D may be TRBD1 (6 bases). V lost 1 base, J lost 4 bases, and 13 bases lay in between. The CDR3 loop spans 16 amino acids. The germline V gene has CDR1 MNHEY and CDR2 SVGAGI. CDR3 region: CASSYLAGESTGELFF. CDR3 coding DNA: TGTGCCAGCAGTTACTTGGCAGGGGAGTCCACCGGGGAGCTGTTTTTT.

The chain couples TRBV7-9 to TRBJ1-1; possible D gene TRBD1, 6 bases. CDR3 length: 14 residues. The V and J ends lost 2 bases and 1 base respectively, with 8 bases between them. Germline V gene lookup returns CDR1 SEHNR and CDR2 FQNEAQ (reference sequence). The CDR3 spells CASSLRGSNTEAFF. The DNA of the CDR3 is TGTGCCAGCAGCTTAAGGGGGTCGAACACTGAAGCTTTCTTT.

V usage is TRBV7-2 and J usage is TRBJ1-6; D possibly corresponds to TRBD1 (6 bases). Germline CDR1 is SGHTA and CDR2 is FQGNSA. The CDR3 extends over 15 amino acids. The germline V and J ends were trimmed by 5 bases and 10 bases, with 18 bases remaining between them. The CDR3 reads CASSRGGGRVSPLHF. Here the CDR3 DNA reads TGTGCCAGCAGCCGAGGGGGGGGCAGGGTATCACCCCTCCACTTT.

This clone was recorded a few times. The chain is built from TRBV2 and TRBJ1-2; 10 bases align to TRBD1. Germline V lookup: CDR1 SNHLY, CDR2 FYNNEI. J lost 8 bases, V lost 3 bases, and 9 bases had no gene match. CDR3 length equals 15 residues. CDR3 amino acids: CASSDPGQGVIGYTF. CDR3 sequence (DNA): TGTGCCAGCAGTGATCCCGGACAGGGGGTTATCGGCTACACCTTC.

The chain has TRBV7-2 and TRBJ1-3; D may be TRBD1 (5 bases). Germline loops: CDR1 SGHTA, CDR2 FQGNSA. Trimming took off 4 bases at V and 1 base at J, with 11 bases between the two ends. CDR3 size: 15 residues. The CDR3 region has the DNA TGTGCCAGCAGCTCGTCCCAGGGATCTGGAAACACCATATATTTT. This gives the protein CASSSSQGSGNTIYF.